Listed below are T cell receptor beta chains from one sample, sequenced in a study of blood T cell repertoires in COVID-19. Some clones are missing from TCRdb's copy, which holds only in-frame ones; the method was immunoSEQ multiplex PCR. This sample has approximately 65,000 clones, with about 81% found just once. Material for sequencing was peripheral blood. Receptor source: an elderly man with acute or convalescent COVID-19. The CDR3 runs from the conserved cysteine through the conserved F or W. A D gene is named only where the DNA matches it firmly. A row's size may be missing; if present it is once, few, many or a size class.

d_call: TRBD2; clone_size: .; v_call: TRBV9; j_call: TRBJ2-7; cdr3_nt: TGTGCCAGCAGCCCCCTAGCGGGGGGGAACGAGCAGTACTTC; cdr3_aa: CASSPLAGGNEQYF
d_call: TRBD1; clone_size: few; v_call: TRBV3-1/TRBV3-2; j_call: TRBJ2-7; cdr3_nt: TGTGCCAGCAGCCCCCTGGCGACAGGGGCCTACGAGCAGTACTTC; cdr3_aa: CASSPLATGAYEQYF
d_call: .; clone_size: .; v_call: TRBV24-1; j_call: TRBJ2-5; cdr3_nt: TGTGCCACCAGTGATTTGTGGAGGGACCAAGAGACCCAGTACTTC; cdr3_aa: CATSDLWRDQETQYF
d_call: TRBD2; clone_size: .; v_call: TRBV6-5; j_call: TRBJ2-7; cdr3_nt: TGTGCCAGCAGTTACTCGGGGGGGGGTGAGTACGAGCAGTACTTC; cdr3_aa: CASSYSGGGEYEQYF
d_call: .; clone_size: .; v_call: TRBV3-1/TRBV3-2; j_call: TRBJ2-2; cdr3_nt: TGTGCCAGCAGCCAAAGTCGGTACACCGGGGAGCTGTTTTTT; cdr3_aa: CASSQSRYTGELFF
d_call: TRBD2; clone_size: .; v_call: TRBV27; j_call: TRBJ2-7; cdr3_nt: TGTGCCAGCAGTTTGCCTTTCCAGCGGGAGAAATACGAGCAGTACTTC; cdr3_aa: CASSLPFQREKYEQYF
d_call: .; clone_size: .; v_call: TRBV7-2; j_call: TRBJ2-7; cdr3_nt: TGTGCCAGCAGCCCAGGGGCCTATCGCGAGCAGTACTTC; cdr3_aa: CASSPGAYREQYF
d_call: TRBD2; clone_size: .; v_call: TRBV10-3; j_call: TRBJ2-2; cdr3_nt: TGTGCCATCAGTGCGTTGGGAGGGCAGTATTTGGGGGAGCTGTTTTTT; cdr3_aa: CAISALGGQYLGELFF
d_call: .; clone_size: .; v_call: TRBV4-3; j_call: TRBJ1-2; cdr3_nt: TGCGCCAGCAGCCTAGCCGGTGCGGGCTATGGCTACACCTTC; cdr3_aa: CASSLAGAGYGYTF
d_call: TRBD2; clone_size: .; v_call: TRBV29-1; j_call: TRBJ2-7; cdr3_nt: TGCAGCGTTGACAGCGGGAGAGAGGAACAGTACTTC; cdr3_aa: CSVDSGREEQYF
d_call: .; clone_size: .; v_call: TRBV11-3; j_call: TRBJ2-1; cdr3_nt: TGTGCCAGCAGCTTAGGGCCAGGGCTAGCGTCTTACAATGAGCAGTTCTTC; cdr3_aa: CASSLGPGLASYNEQFF
d_call: TRBD1; clone_size: medium-sized; v_call: TRBV19; j_call: TRBJ2-1; cdr3_nt: TGTGCCAGTAGTATTGGGGACAGGGGGTATGAGCAGTTCTTC; cdr3_aa: CASSIGDRGYEQFF
d_call: TRBD1; clone_size: .; v_call: TRBV6-5; j_call: TRBJ2-7; cdr3_nt: TGTGCCAGCACGGTCTCCGGGACAGGGGTGGACGAGCAGTACTTC; cdr3_aa: CASTVSGTGVDEQYF
d_call: TRBD1; clone_size: .; v_call: TRBV5-1; j_call: TRBJ1-5; cdr3_nt: TGCGCCAGCAGCTTGGAGGGACAGATGAATCAGCCCCAGCATTTT; cdr3_aa: CASSLEGQMNQPQHF
d_call: TRBD2; clone_size: .; v_call: TRBV7-9; j_call: TRBJ2-5; cdr3_nt: TGTGCCAGCAGCAGTAGCGGGAGCGGTGAGACCCAGTACTTC; cdr3_aa: CASSSSGSGETQYF
d_call: TRBD1; clone_size: .; v_call: TRBV29-1; j_call: TRBJ1-3; cdr3_nt: TGCAGCGTTGGGTCGACAGGGTACTCTGGAAACACCATATATTTT; cdr3_aa: CSVGSTGYSGNTIYF
d_call: .; clone_size: .; v_call: TRBV7-2; j_call: TRBJ1-5; cdr3_nt: TGTGCCAGCAGCTTAAAAATCGCGAATCAGCCCCAGCATTTT; cdr3_aa: CASSLKIANQPQHF
d_call: .; clone_size: once; v_call: TRBV6-5; j_call: TRBJ2-7; cdr3_nt: TGTGCCAGCAGTCCCCAGGGTGGAAGAAACGAGCAGTACTTC; cdr3_aa: CASSPQGGRNEQYF
d_call: .; clone_size: once; v_call: TRBV10-3; j_call: TRBJ1-1; cdr3_nt: TGTGCCATCAGTCCCGACAAAATGAACACTGAAGCTTTCTTT; cdr3_aa: CAISPDKMNTEAFF
d_call: .; clone_size: .; v_call: TRBV11-3; j_call: TRBJ2-5; cdr3_nt: TGTGCCAGCAGCCCCTGGAATGGAGGGACCCAGTACTTC; cdr3_aa: CASSPWNGGTQYF
d_call: .; clone_size: .; v_call: TRBV5-4; j_call: TRBJ2-2; cdr3_nt: TGTGCCAGCAGCTTGAGACAGAACACCGGGGAGCTGTTTTTT; cdr3_aa: CASSLRQNTGELFF
d_call: .; clone_size: .; v_call: TRBV15; j_call: TRBJ1-5; cdr3_nt: TGTGCCACCAGCAGAGCCGCTTCGGGGTATCAGCCCCAGCATTTT; cdr3_aa: CATSRAASGYQPQHF
d_call: .; clone_size: .; v_call: TRBV5-1; j_call: TRBJ2-5; cdr3_nt: TGCGCCAGCAGCTGGGACATTCAAGAGACCCAGTACTTC; cdr3_aa: CASSWDIQETQYF
d_call: TRBD1; clone_size: .; v_call: TRBV7-2; j_call: TRBJ2-7; cdr3_nt: TGTGCCAGCAGCTTAGAACAGGGGATGAGTTACGAGCAGTACTTC; cdr3_aa: CASSLEQGMSYEQYF
d_call: TRBD1; clone_size: few; v_call: TRBV7-9; j_call: TRBJ1-1; cdr3_nt: TGTGCCAGCAGCGGACAGACAGGGGTTTTTGAAGCTTTCTTT; cdr3_aa: CASSGQTGVFEAFF
d_call: .; clone_size: .; v_call: TRBV4-3; j_call: TRBJ2-7; cdr3_nt: TGCGCCAGCAGCCAAGATACGTCCAGGGCACAGCAGTACTTC; cdr3_aa: CASSQDTSRAQQYF
d_call: .; clone_size: .; v_call: TRBV19; j_call: TRBJ1-5; cdr3_nt: TGTGCCAGTAGTAGAAGCCGGTATAGCAATCAGCCCCAGCATTTT; cdr3_aa: CASSRSRYSNQPQHF
d_call: TRBD2; clone_size: few; v_call: TRBV15; j_call: TRBJ2-7; cdr3_nt: TGTGCCACCCCCAGGACTAGCGGGTTTTCTTCCTACGAGCAGTACTTC; cdr3_aa: CATPRTSGFSSYEQYF
d_call: .; clone_size: .; v_call: TRBV4-1; j_call: TRBJ2-5; cdr3_nt: TGCGCCAGCAGCCAAGGATTAGCAGGGTCGGAGACCCAGTACTTC; cdr3_aa: CASSQGLAGSETQYF
d_call: TRBD2; clone_size: .; v_call: TRBV20-1; j_call: TRBJ2-7; cdr3_nt: TGCAGTGCTAGTACTCCCCTAGCGGGAGATGCGTACGAGCAGTACTTC; cdr3_aa: CSASTPLAGDAYEQYF
d_call: TRBD2; clone_size: .; v_call: TRBV9; j_call: TRBJ2-3; cdr3_nt: TGTGCCAGCAGATCCATAGCGGGGGGAGATACGCAGTATTTT; cdr3_aa: CASRSIAGGDTQYF
d_call: TRBD2; clone_size: .; v_call: TRBV7-3; j_call: TRBJ2-1; cdr3_nt: TGTGCCAGCAGCTACGACGTAACTAGCGGGAGTAGCGAGCAGTTCTTC; cdr3_aa: CASSYDVTSGSSEQFF
d_call: TRBD2; clone_size: few; v_call: TRBV6-2/TRBV6-3; j_call: TRBJ2-1; cdr3_nt: TGTGCCAGCAGTTACTCGAAGTACACGGGGGGTTACAATGAGCAGTTCTTC; cdr3_aa: CASSYSKYTGGYNEQFF
d_call: .; clone_size: .; v_call: TRBV11-3; j_call: TRBJ2-3; cdr3_nt: TGTGCCAGCAGCCCCCCCGGGAGTGGAACAGATACGCAGTATTTT; cdr3_aa: CASSPPGSGTDTQYF
d_call: TRBD2; clone_size: .; v_call: TRBV4-3; j_call: TRBJ2-7; cdr3_nt: TGCGCCAGCAGCCAAGACTTAGGACTAGCCTACGAGCAGTACTTC; cdr3_aa: CASSQDLGLAYEQYF
d_call: .; clone_size: .; v_call: TRBV20-1; j_call: TRBJ2-3; cdr3_nt: TGCAGTGCTATACAGATAGATACGCAGTATTTT; cdr3_aa: CSAIQIDTQYF
d_call: TRBD1; clone_size: few; v_call: TRBV14; j_call: TRBJ2-7; cdr3_nt: TGTGCCAGCAGCCAAGCTCGGACAGGGTGGGAGCAGTACTTC; cdr3_aa: CASSQARTGWEQYF
d_call: .; clone_size: .; v_call: TRBV19; j_call: TRBJ2-4; cdr3_nt: TGTGCCAGTAGAGATCCCAGGGGTGCCAAAAACATTCAGTACTTC; cdr3_aa: CASRDPRGAKNIQYF
d_call: TRBD2; clone_size: .; v_call: TRBV7-6; j_call: TRBJ2-5; cdr3_nt: TGTGCCAGCAGCCCCCGGACTAGCGGGGGAGAGACCCAGTACTTC; cdr3_aa: CASSPRTSGGETQYF